This T cell receptor (beta chain) is drawn from a study of blood T cell repertoires in COVID-19. Study-wide background: The cDNA or gDNA used as material had been derived from T cells, B-cell-depleted T cells, or PBMCs.

TCRdb keeps only in-frame clones here, not all; method: immunoSEQ multiplex PCR. The sample records approximately 270,000 clones, 70% to 90% being singletons. Germline assignment: CDR1 SEHNR and CDR2 FQNEAQ (reference sequence). V dropped 6 bases and J dropped 4 bases, with 12 bases sitting between them. The CDR3 is made up of 13 amino acids. The source of this sequence is a woman aged 70-85 years with acute or convalescent COVID-19. J is TRBJ1-2 and V is TRBV7-9; D possibly corresponds to TRBD1 (5 bases). The sequenced material came from peripheral blood. The CDR3 region is CASSPGHIYGYTF. For the CDR3, the DNA is TGTGCCAGCAGTCCCGGACATATCTATGGCTACACCTTC.